One sample yielded the 17 T cell receptor beta chains listed below, sequenced in a study of blood T cell repertoires in COVID-19. Using immunoSEQ multiplex PCR, the repertoire was profiled, and TCRdb retains in-frame clones only, with some absent. The sample contains under 300,000 clones, around 86% of which appear only once. The sequencing input was peripheral blood. All receptors derive from a human donor in a cohort sampled during active COVID-19.

The chain uses TRBV7-2 and TRBJ2-7; D is possibly TRBD2 (6 bases). Germline CDR1 and CDR2: SGHTA and FQGNSA. V lost 3 bases and J lost 3, with 9 bases in between. The length of the CDR3 is 13 residues. The CDR3 DNA follows: TGTGCCAGCAGCTTTTCCGGGGGCTACGAGCAGTACTTC. This translates into CASSFSGGYEQYF.

The chain has TRBV6-1 and TRBJ2-2; the match to TRBD1 covers 7 bases. The germline V gene has CDR1 MNHNS and CDR2 SASEGT. CDR3 size: 14 residues. The junction had 5 bases not matched to a gene; V was cut back by 3 bases and J by 7 bases. The CDR3 DNA sequence: TGTGCCAGCAGTGACCAGGGGGTACGCGGGGAGCTGTTTTTT. This gives the protein CASSDQGVRGELFF.

The chain couples TRBV27 to TRBJ1-6; 8 bases align to TRBD1. Germline CDR1 is MNHEY and CDR2 is SMNVEV (reference sequence). Trimming at V came to 5 bases and at J to 14 bases, leaving 14 bases not matched to a gene. CDR3 length equals 15 residues. The CDR3 DNA reads as TGTGCCAGCAGTCCCAATTGGACAGGGTTGGCGGCCCTCCACTTT. Residues: CASSPNWTGLAALHF.

This chain joins TRBV3-1 (or the pseudogene TRBV3-2) and TRBJ1-2; D uncertain. The germline CDR1 and CDR2 sequences are LGHDT and YNNKEL (reference sequence). This CDR3 comprises 15 residues. Trimming took 0 bases from V and 5 from J, leaving 13 bases between them. The CDR3, as DNA: TGTGCCAGCAGCCAAGATCGGGTGGGTCGGTATGGCTACACCTTC. Protein sequence: CASSQDRVGRYGYTF.

The chain joins TRBV27 to TRBJ2-1; possible D gene TRBD2, 6 bases. Trimming pared 3 bases from V and 4 bases from J, leaving 10 bases between. The CDR3 has 14 residues. Germline V CDR1 and CDR2: MNHEY, SMNVEV (reference sequence). The DNA of the CDR3 is TGTGCCAGCAGTTTCCCGGGACTTTACAATGAGCAGTTCTTC. It codes for CASSFPGLYNEQFF.

This chain links TRBV5-1 with TRBJ1-1; D gene unclear. Germline CDR1 SGHRS, CDR2 YFSETQ. The V and J ends lost 1 base and 1 base respectively, with 11 bases between them. The CDR3 contains 15 residues. The CDR3 loop is CASSLSTAGNTEAFF. CDR3 nucleotides: TGCGCCAGCAGCTTGAGCACGGCAGGGAACACTGAAGCTTTCTTT.

This rearrangement joins TRBV2 to TRBJ1-5, with D possibly being TRBD1 (5 bases). Trimming cost V 7 bases and J 4 bases, with 14 bases left between them. Germline CDR1 reads SNHLY; CDR2 reads FYNNEI. The length of the CDR3 is 14 residues. CDR3 DNA sequence: TGTGCCAGCACCGTGCGGGAGGGGAATCAGCCCCAGCATTTT. Translation: CASTVREGNQPQHF.

V is TRBV7-2 and J is TRBJ2-5; D is undetermined. Trimming left V 3 bases short and J 1 base short, with 6 bases between. The V gene's germline CDR1 is SGHTA and CDR2 FQGNSA. The CDR3 covers 13 residues. The CDR3 protein is CASSLGFQETQYF. DNA of the CDR3: TGTGCCAGCAGCTTGGGCTTCCAAGAGACCCAGTACTTC.

V usage is TRBV7-2 and J usage is TRBJ2-7; D is perhaps TRBD2 (6 bases). The V end lost 3 bases, the J end lost 4 bases, and 16 bases lay between the germline ends. From germline, CDR1 is SGHTA and CDR2 FQGNSA. The CDR3 loop spans 15 amino acids. The CDR3 nucleotides are TGTGCCAGCAGCTTTGCCGCCGGGACTGAGTACGAGCAGTACTTC. Translation gives CASSFAAGTEYEQYF.

The V call is TRBV6-5, the J call TRBJ2-2, with 10 bases identical to TRBD1. Per the germline V gene, CDR1 is MNHEY and CDR2 is SVGAGI. The CDR3 has 14 amino acids. The DNA for the CDR3 is TGTGCTCAATCGGGACAGGGGTACACCGGGGAGCTGTTTTTT. As protein: CAQSGQGYTGELFF.

The chain joins TRBV18 to TRBJ2-7, with 7 bases fitting TRBD1. The germline V gene encodes CDR1 KGHSH and CDR2 LQKENI. CDR3 length: 13 residues. The ends lost 4 bases at V and 1 base at J; junction bases unmatched: 1. As DNA, the CDR3 is TGTGCCAGCTCACGGACAGGTTCCTACGAGCAGTACTTC. The encoded protein is CASSRTGSYEQYF. Full variable domain (missing parts from reference TRBV18 and TRBJ2-7): NAGVMQNPRHLVRRRGQEARLRCSPMKGHSHVYWYRQLPEEGLKFMVYLQKENIIDESGMPKERFSAEFPKEGPSILRIQQVVRGDSAAYFCASSRTGSYEQYFGPGTRLTVT.

A remark on this clone: Other nucleotide sequences from this sample produce the same CDR3. V is TRBV5-4 and J is TRBJ2-5; 8 nucleotides align to TRBD2. Germline CDR1 is SGHNT and CDR2 is YYREEE (reference sequence). V dropped 2 bases and J dropped 5; count of bases not matched to a gene: 5. This CDR3 is 14 amino acids long. The CDR3 protein is CASSFTGGEETQYF. The CDR3 DNA is TGTGCCAGCAGCTTCACGGGAGGGGAGGAGACCCAGTACTTC.

The chain employs TRBV14 and TRBJ2-1; 9 bases are a match to TRBD2. CDR3 size: 17 residues. V lost 3 bases to trimming and J lost 4 bases; unmatched junction nucleotides: 10. The germline CDR1 and CDR2 sequences are SGHDN and FVKESK. The CDR3 nucleotides read TGTGCCAGCAGCCAGGGATATAGCGGGAGAGCTTACAATGAGCAGTTCTTC. Translated, it gives CASSQGYSGRAYNEQFF.

This CDR3 reads CAGAHSPGQTYRYGYTF. The CDR3, as DNA: TGTGCCGGAGCTCACTCGCCGGGACAGACTTACCGGTATGGCTACACCTTC. The genes are TRBV18 and TRBJ1-2; 7 bases agree with TRBD1. This CDR3 spans 17 amino acids. The junction had 23 bases not matched to a gene; V was cut back by 11 bases and J by 5 bases. Germline V gene lookup returns CDR1 KGHSH and CDR2 LQKENI.

This rearrangement joins TRBV6-6 to TRBJ2-7, with TRBD1 as a possible D gene (6 bases). Trimming pared 6 bases from V and 4 bases from J, leaving 13 bases between. CDR3 length: 13 amino acids. Germline lookup yields CDR1 MNHNY and CDR2 SVGAGI (reference sequence). As DNA, the CDR3 is TGTGCCAGCAGGACTGGACAGAATTACGAGCAGTACTTC. Its translation: CASRTGQNYEQYF.

The chain joins TRBV21-1 to TRBJ1-1; the tabulated D call, TRBD1, remains unverified against the DNA. TRBV21-1 is listed as a pseudogene. This CDR3 has 13 residues. In nucleotides, the CDR3 is TGTGCCAGCGGCGACAGGCACGACACTGAAGCTTTCTTT. As protein: CASGDRHDTEAFF.

The chain uses TRBV6-5 and TRBJ1-6; 12 bases map to TRBD1. J was trimmed by 14 bases and V by 2 bases; bases with no gene match: 10. Germline CDR1 is MNHEY and CDR2 is SVGAGI. The CDR3 extends over 16 amino acids. The CDR3 reads CASSYTRDRGLAALHF. The CDR3 region has the DNA TGTGCCAGCAGTTACACAAGGGACAGGGGGCTGGCGGCCCTCCACTTT.